The 3 T cell receptor beta chains presented below share a single source sample, sequenced in a study of T cells after yellow fever vaccination. TCRdb re-derived calls from the 5' RACE reads in MiXCR, one entry per CDR3 protein. The table shows a few hundred thousand distinct CDR3 sequences, with roughly 10% occurring only once. Sequences were derived from PBMCs, sampled on the day of the first yellow fever vaccination. The receptors here all came from a man between 18 and 29 years old who received the YFV17D yellow fever vaccine.

This clonotype was counted a few times. V is TRBV14 and J is TRBJ1-3; the D is unclear. Germline CDR1 and CDR2: SGHDN and FVKESK. V lost 2 bases and J lost 4, with 9 bases in between. The CDR3 has 14 residues. CDR3 DNA: TGTGCCAGCAGCCAATCCCGGAGGGGAAACACCATATATTTT. It encodes CASSQSRRGNTIYF. Filled out from reference TRBV14 and TRBJ1-3, the complete variable domain reads EAGVTQFPSHSVIEKGQTVTLRCDPISGHDNLYWYRRVMGKEIKFLLHFVKESKQDESGMPNNRFLAERTGGTYSTLKVQPAELEDSGVYFCASSQSRRGNTIYFGEGSWLTVV.

This clonotype turned up a few times. V is TRBV5-1 and J is TRBJ2-2; 7 positions agree with TRBD1. Germline CDR1 reads SGHRS; CDR2 reads YFSETQ. The ends lost 3 bases at V and 7 bases at J; junction bases unmatched: 9. The CDR3 spans 15 residues. The DNA of the CDR3 is TGCGCCAGCAGCTACCAAACAGGGGTGGACGGGGAGCTGTTTTTT. Translating it yields CASSYQTGVDGELFF.

J is TRBJ1-5 and V is TRBV2, with D possibly matching TRBD1 (5 bases). This CDR3 comprises 13 residues. CDR1 is SNHLY, CDR2 FYNNEI, per germline. Trimming shortened V by 7 bases and J by 6 bases, and 13 bases separated the two germline ends. The CDR3 DNA reads TGTGCCAGCACCGGATTTGGGGCTCAGCCCCAGCATTTT. It encodes CASTGFGAQPQHF.